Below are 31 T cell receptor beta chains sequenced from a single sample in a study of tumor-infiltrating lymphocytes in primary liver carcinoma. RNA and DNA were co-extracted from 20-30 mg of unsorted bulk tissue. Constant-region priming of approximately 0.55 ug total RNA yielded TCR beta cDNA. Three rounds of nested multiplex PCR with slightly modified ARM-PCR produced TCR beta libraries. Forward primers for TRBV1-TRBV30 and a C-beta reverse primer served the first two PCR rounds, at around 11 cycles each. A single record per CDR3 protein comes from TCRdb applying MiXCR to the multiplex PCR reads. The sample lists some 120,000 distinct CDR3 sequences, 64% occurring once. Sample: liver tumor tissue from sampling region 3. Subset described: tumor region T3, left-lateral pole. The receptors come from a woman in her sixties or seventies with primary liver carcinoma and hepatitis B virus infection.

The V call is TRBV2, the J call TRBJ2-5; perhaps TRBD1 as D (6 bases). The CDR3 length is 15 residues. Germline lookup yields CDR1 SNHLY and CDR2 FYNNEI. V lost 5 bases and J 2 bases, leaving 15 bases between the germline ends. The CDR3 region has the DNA TGTGCCAGCAGTCCTATCACAGGGTCTCAAGAGACCCAGTACTTC. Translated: CASSPITGSQETQYF.

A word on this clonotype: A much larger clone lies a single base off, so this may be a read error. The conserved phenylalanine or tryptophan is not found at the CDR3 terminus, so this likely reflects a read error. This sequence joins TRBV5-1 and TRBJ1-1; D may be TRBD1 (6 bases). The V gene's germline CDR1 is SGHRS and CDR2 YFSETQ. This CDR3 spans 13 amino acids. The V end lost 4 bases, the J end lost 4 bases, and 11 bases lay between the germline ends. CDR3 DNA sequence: TGCGCCAGCAGCCCTGCGGGGGCCACTGAAGCTTTCTCT. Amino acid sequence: CASSPAGATEAFS.

This chain's CDR3 is CASSFSGSGSYEQYF. In DNA form, the CDR3 reads TGTGCCAGCAGTTTTTCGGGCAGCGGGAGTTACGAGCAGTACTTC. The chain has TRBV28 and TRBJ2-7, with TRBD2 identical over 8 bases. The germline V gene has CDR1 MDHEN and CDR2 SYDVKM. Germline trimming cut 3 bases from V and 4 bases from J; bases unmatched to any gene: 8. CDR3 length equals 15 residues.

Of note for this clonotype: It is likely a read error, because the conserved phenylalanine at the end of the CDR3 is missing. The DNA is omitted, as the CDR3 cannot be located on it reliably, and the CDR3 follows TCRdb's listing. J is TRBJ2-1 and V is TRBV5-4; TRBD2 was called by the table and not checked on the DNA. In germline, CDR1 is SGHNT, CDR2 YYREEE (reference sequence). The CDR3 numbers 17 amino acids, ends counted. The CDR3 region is CASSWKRTSGTYNEQFL.

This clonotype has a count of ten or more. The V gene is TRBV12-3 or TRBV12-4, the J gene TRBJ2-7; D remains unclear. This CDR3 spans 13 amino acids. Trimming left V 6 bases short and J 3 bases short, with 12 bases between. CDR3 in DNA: TGTGCCAGCAGCTTAAGACATCTCTACGAGCAGTACTTC. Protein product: CASSLRHLYEQYF.

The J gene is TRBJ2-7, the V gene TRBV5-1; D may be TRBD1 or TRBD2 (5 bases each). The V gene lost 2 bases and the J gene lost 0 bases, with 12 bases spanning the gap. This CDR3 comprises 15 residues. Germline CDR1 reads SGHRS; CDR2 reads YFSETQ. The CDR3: CASSFRDASSYEQYF. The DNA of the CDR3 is TGCGCCAGCAGCTTCCGGGACGCAAGCTCCTACGAGCAGTACTTC.

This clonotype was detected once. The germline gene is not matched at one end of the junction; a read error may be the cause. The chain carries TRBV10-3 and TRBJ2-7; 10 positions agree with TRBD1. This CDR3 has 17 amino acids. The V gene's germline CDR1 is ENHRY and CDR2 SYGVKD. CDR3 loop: CAISRTGGRGKGLEQYF. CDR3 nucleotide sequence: TGTGCCATCTCTAGGACAGGGGGACGCGGGAAGGGACTCGAGCAGTACTTT.

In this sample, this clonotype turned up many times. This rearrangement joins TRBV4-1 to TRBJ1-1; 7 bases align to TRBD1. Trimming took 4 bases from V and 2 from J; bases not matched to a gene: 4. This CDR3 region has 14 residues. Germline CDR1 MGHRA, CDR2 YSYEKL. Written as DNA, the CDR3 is TGCGCCAGCAGCCGGGACAGACTTAACACTGAAGCTTTCTTT. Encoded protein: CASSRDRLNTEAFF.

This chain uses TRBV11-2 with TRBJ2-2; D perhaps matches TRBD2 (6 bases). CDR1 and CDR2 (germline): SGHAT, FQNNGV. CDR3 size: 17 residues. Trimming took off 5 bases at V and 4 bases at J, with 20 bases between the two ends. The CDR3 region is CASSHVGMGLVTGELFF. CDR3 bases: TGTGCCAGCAGCCATGTAGGCATGGGACTTGTCACCGGGGAGCTGTTTTTT.

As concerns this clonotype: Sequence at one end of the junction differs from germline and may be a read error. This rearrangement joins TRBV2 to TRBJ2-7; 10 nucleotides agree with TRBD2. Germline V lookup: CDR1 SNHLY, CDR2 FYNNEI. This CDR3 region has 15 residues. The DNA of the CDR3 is TGTGTCAGCAACCTAGCGGGAGTAGCATCCTACGAGCAGTACTTC. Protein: CVSNLAGVASYEQYF. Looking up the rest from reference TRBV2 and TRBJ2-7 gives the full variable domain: EPEVTQTPSHQVTQMGQEVILRCVPISNHLYFYWYRQILGQKVEFLVSFYNNEISEKSEIFDDQFSVERPDGSNFTLKIRSTKLEDSAMYFCVSNLAGVASYEQYFGPGTRLTVT.

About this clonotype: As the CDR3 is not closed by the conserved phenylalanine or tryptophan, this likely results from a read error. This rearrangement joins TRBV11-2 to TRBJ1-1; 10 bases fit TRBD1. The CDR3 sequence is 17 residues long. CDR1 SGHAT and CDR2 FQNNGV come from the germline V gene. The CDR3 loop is CASCLWTGGDLNTEAFI. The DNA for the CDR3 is TGTGCCAGCTGCTTATGGACAGGGGGGGATCTGAACACTGAAGCTTTCATT.

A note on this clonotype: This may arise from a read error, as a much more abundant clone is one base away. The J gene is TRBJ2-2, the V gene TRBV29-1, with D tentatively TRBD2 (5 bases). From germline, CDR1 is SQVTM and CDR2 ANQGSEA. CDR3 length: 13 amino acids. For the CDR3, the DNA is TGCGGCGGACGGAGGAAATTCGACGGGGAGCTGTTTTTT. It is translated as CGGRRKFDGELFF.

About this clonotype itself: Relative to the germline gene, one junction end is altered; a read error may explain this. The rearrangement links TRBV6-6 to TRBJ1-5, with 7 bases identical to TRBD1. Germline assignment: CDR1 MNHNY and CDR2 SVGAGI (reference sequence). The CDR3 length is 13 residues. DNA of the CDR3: TGTGCCAACAGAGCAGGGGGGGAGCAGCCCCAACATTTT. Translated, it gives CANRAGGEQPQHF.

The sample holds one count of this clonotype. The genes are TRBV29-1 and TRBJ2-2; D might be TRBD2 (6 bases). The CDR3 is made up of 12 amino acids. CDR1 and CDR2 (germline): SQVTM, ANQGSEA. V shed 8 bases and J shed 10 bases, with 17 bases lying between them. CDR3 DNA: TGCAGCATGACTAGTGGCGCCGTGGAGCTGTTTTTT. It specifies CSMTSGAVELFF.

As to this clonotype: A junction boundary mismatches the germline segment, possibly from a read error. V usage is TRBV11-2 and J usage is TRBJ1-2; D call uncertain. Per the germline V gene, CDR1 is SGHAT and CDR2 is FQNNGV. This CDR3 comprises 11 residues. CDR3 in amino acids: CVSCPGDGYTF. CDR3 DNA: TGTGTCAGCTGCCCCGGCGACGGCTACACCTTC.

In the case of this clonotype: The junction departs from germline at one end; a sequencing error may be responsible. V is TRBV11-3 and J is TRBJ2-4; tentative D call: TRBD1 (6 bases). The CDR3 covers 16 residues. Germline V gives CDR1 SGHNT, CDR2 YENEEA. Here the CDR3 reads CGSSSPLDRVENIQYF. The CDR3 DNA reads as TGTGGCAGCAGCTCCCCTTTGGACAGAGTCGAAAACATTCAGTACTTC.

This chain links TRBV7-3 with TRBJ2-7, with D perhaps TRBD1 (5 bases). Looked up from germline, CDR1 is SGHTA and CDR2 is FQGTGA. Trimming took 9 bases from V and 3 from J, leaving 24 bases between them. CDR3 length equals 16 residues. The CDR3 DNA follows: TGTGCCAGGGGGCGCGGTAGTCACAGAGACCACTACGAGCAGTACTTC. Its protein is CARGRGSHRDHYEQYF. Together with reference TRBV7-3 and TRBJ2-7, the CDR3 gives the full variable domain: GAGVSQTPSNKVTEKGKYVELRCDPISGHTALYWYRQSLGQGPEFLIYFQGTGAADDSGLPNDRFFAVRPEGSVSTLKIQRTERGDSAVYLCARGRGSHRDHYEQYFGPGTRLTVT.

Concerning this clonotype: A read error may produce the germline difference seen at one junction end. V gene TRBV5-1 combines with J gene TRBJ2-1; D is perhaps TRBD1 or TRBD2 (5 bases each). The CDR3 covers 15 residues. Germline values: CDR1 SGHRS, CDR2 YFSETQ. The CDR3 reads CASSLLGVSYNGQFF. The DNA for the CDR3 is TGCGCCAGCAGCTTGTTGGGGGTCTCCTACAATGGGCAGTTCTTC.

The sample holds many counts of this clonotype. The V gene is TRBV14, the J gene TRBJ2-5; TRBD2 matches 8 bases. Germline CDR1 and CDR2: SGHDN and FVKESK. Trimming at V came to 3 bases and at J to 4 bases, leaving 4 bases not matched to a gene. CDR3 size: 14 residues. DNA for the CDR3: TGTGCCAGCAGCCACTTAGCGGGACGAGAGACCCAGTACTTC. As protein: CASSHLAGRETQYF.

This CDR3 is CASNPQRGGLDTQYF. The CDR3 DNA reads TGTGCCAGTAACCCTCAGAGGGGGGGCTTAGATACGCAGTATTTT. This sequence joins TRBV11-2 and TRBJ2-3, with TRBD2 as a possible D gene (7 bases). Germline V gene lookup returns CDR1 SGHAT and CDR2 FQNNGV. V lost 9 bases and J 5 bases, leaving 21 bases between the germline ends. This CDR3 has 15 residues.

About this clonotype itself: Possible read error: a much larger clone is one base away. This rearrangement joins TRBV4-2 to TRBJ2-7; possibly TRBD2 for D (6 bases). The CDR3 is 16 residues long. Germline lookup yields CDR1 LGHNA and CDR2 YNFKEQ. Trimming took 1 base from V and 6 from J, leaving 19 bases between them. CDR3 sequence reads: CASSQGSGSRRAEQYF. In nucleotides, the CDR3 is TGTGCCAGCAGCCAAGGCTCGGGAAGCAGGAGGGCCGAGCAGTACTTC.

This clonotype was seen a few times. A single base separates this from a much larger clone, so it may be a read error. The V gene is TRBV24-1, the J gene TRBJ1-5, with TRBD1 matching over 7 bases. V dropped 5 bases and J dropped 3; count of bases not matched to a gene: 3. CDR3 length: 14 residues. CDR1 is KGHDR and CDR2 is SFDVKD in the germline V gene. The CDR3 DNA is TGTGCCACCAGTGCAGGACAGGACAATCAGCCCCAGCATTTT. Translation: CATSAGQDNQPQHF.

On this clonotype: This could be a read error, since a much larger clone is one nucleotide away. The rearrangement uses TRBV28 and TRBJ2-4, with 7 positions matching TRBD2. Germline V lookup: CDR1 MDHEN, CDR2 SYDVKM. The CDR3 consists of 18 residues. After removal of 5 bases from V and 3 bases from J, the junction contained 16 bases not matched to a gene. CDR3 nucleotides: TGTGCCAGCAGTCCCCCCTGGGGGAGGGCCGGGGTCAAAAACATTCAGTACTTC. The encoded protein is CASSPPWGRAGVKNIQYF.

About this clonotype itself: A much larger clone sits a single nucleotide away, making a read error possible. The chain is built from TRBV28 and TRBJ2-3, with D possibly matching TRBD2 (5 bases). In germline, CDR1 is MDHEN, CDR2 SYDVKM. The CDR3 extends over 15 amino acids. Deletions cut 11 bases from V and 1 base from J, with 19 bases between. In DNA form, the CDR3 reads TGTGCCGGCACCACTCCGGGAAGGGGCACAGATACGCAGTATTTT. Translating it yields CAGTTPGRGTDTQYF.

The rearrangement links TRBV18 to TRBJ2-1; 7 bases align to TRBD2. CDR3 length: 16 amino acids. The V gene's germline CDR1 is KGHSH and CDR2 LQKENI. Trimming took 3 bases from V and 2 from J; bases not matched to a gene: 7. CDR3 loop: CASSPPSGGPYNEQFF. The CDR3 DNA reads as TGTGCCAGCTCACCCCCCTCGGGGGGACCCTACAATGAGCAGTTCTTC.

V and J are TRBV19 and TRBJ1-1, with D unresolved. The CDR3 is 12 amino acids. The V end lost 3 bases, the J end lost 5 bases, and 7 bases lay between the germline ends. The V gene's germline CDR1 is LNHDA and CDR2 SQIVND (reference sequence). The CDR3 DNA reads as TGTGCCAGTAGTATCTCCTTGACTGAAGCTTTCTTT. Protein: CASSISLTEAFF.

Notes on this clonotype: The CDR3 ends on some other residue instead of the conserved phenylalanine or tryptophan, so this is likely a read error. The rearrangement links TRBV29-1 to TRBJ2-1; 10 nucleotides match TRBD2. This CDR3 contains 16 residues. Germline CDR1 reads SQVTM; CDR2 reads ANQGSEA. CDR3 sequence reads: CSVPRGLAGAYIEQFS. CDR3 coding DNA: TGCAGCGTCCCTAGGGGCCTAGCGGGAGCTTACATTGAGCAGTTCTCC.

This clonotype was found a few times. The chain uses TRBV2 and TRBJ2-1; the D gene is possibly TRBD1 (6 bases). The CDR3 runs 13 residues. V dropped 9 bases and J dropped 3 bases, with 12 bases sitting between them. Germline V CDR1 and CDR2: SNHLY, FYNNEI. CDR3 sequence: CASEKTGYNEQFF. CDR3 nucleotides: TGTGCCAGTGAGAAGACAGGCTACAATGAGCAGTTCTTC.

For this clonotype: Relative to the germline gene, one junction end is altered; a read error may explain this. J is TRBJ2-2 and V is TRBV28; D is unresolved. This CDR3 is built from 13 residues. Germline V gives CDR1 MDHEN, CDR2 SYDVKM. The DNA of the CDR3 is TGTACCAGCAGTTTGAGCCCGTCCCCGGAGCTGTTTTTT. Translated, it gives CTSSLSPSPELFF.

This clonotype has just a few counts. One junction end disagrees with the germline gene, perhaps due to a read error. DNA for the CDR3: TGTGCCAGCAGTGACTCGGGCCTAGATATGCAGTATTTT. Residues: CASSDSGLDMQYF. This chain connects TRBV6-4 to TRBJ2-3; D not resolved. There are 13 residues in the CDR3. Germline CDR1 is MRHNA and CDR2 is SNTAGT.

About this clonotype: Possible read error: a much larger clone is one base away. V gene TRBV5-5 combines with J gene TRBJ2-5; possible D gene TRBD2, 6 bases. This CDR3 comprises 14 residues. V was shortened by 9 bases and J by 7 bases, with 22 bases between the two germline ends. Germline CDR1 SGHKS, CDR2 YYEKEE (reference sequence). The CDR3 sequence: CANTKLADGRTQYF. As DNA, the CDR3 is TGTGCCAACACCAAACTAGCCGACGGTCGGACCCAGTACTTC.